These T cell receptor beta chains were read from a single sample in a study of cytomegalovirus exposure and HLA in healthy donors. Data came from immunoSEQ multiplex PCR; TCRdb stores just in-frame clones and leaves some out. The repertoire has approximately 130,000 clones, 75% of them found once; the top ten carry roughly 3.1%. The sequenced sample consisted of PBMCs. These receptor sequences come from a man younger than 40 in good health and CMV-seronegative. Each CDR3 is given with its conserved first and last residue. A D gene is named only where the DNA matches it firmly. Size values are once, few and many counts, or a class for expanded clones, and some rows have none.

v_call	clone_size	j_call	d_call	cdr3_aa	cdr3_nt
TRBV18	NA	TRBJ1-1	TRBD1	CASSPPQGAGDTEAFF	TGTGCTAGCTCACCACCCCAGGGGGCAGGGGACACTGAAGCTTTCTTT
TRBV20-1	few	TRBJ2-5	NA	CSARGGQTQYF	TGCAGTGCTAGAGGGGGGCAGACCCAGTACTTC
TRBV2	many	TRBJ1-1	NA	CASRTRENTEAFF	TGTGCCAGCAGGACACGCGAGAACACTGAAGCTTTCTTT
TRBV27	NA	TRBJ2-7	TRBD2	CASSLTSLSGMVDYEQYF	TGTGCCAGCAGTTTAACCTCACTTAGCGGGATGGTCGACTACGAGCAGTACTTC
TRBV7-2	NA	TRBJ2-7	TRBD2	CASSSDRGGAGDEQYF	TGTGCCAGCAGCTCAGACCGAGGGGGAGCGGGAGACGAGCAGTACTTC
TRBV6-5	NA	TRBJ1-5	NA	CASSLSGQNNQPQHF	TGTGCCAGCAGTTTAAGCGGACAGAACAATCAGCCCCAGCATTTT
TRBV11-1	NA	TRBJ1-1	NA	CASSFMGGDTEAFF	TGTGCCAGCAGCTTTATGGGGGGGGACACTGAAGCTTTCTTT
TRBV27	few	TRBJ1-1	NA	CASRMFGYYLNTEAFF	TGTGCCAGCAGGATGTTCGGCTACTATCTGAACACTGAAGCTTTCTTT
TRBV4-2	NA	TRBJ1-5	NA	CASSQDNRNSNQPQHF	TGTGCCAGCAGCCAAGATAACAGAAATAGCAATCAGCCCCAGCATTTT
TRBV5-1	NA	TRBJ2-7	NA	CASSFLHGNQDEQYF	TGCGCCAGCAGCTTTCTTCACGGGAACCAGGACGAGCAGTACTTC
TRBV10-1	NA	TRBJ2-7	NA	CASSDPTEQYF	TGCGCCAGCAGCGATCCTACGGAGCAGTACTTC
TRBV5-1	few	TRBJ2-5	NA	CASSLVPSEETQYF	TGCGCCAGCAGCTTGGTTCCTAGCGAAGAGACCCAGTACTTC
TRBV5-5	NA	TRBJ1-2	TRBD1	CASSLGAGQAAVGYTF	TGTGCCAGCAGCTTGGGGGCAGGACAGGCCGCTGTAGGCTACACCTTC
TRBV6-5	once	TRBJ2-5	TRBD1	CASSYFTGAGGETQYF	TGTGCCAGCAGTTACTTTACAGGGGCTGGCGGAGAGACCCAGTACTTC
TRBV27	NA	TRBJ2-1	TRBD2	CASSLSYSGSSNEQFF	TGTGCCAGCAGTTTATCTTATAGCGGGAGCAGCAATGAGCAGTTCTTC
TRBV13	NA	TRBJ1-2	TRBD1	CASSTIRDREGDGYTF	TGTGCCAGCAGCACAATCCGGGACAGGGAGGGGGATGGCTACACCTTC
TRBV19	NA	TRBJ2-1	TRBD2	CASSIVGAGYEQFF	TGTGCCAGTAGTATAGTTGGAGCGGGATATGAGCAGTTCTTC
TRBV7-2	NA	TRBJ2-2	NA	CASRTRNTGELFF	TGTGCCAGCAGGACTAGGAACACCGGGGAGCTGTTTTTT
TRBV7-9	once	TRBJ2-1	TRBD2	CASSHLLGGGGGSNEQFF	TGTGCCAGCAGCCATCTCCTCGGGGGGGGCGGGGGAAGTAATGAGCAGTTCTTC
TRBV4-3	once	TRBJ2-1	TRBD2	CASSFASRGGSNEQFF	TGCGCCAGCAGTTTCGCGTCCCGGGGGGGGAGTAATGAGCAGTTCTTC
TRBV5-8	NA	TRBJ2-5	NA	CASSLRSQGSGTQYF	TGTGCCAGCAGCTTGAGAAGCCAGGGGAGTGGGACCCAGTACTTC